The 17 T cell receptor beta chains presented below share a single source sample, sequenced in a study of T cell responses to AZD1222 COVID-19 vaccine. Assay used: immunoSEQ multiplex PCR; TCRdb lists only in-frame clones, some missing. The data show tens of thousands of clones, about 89% seen once. Specimen: peripheral blood, collected on day 0 of MenACWY control vaccination. Receptors were obtained from an adult in good health.

The CDR3 loop is CASSPSPGSLSEQFF. The DNA for the CDR3 is TGTGCCAGCAGCCCGAGCCCGGGCAGTTTGAGTGAGCAGTTCTTC. This chain joins TRBV7-2 and TRBJ2-1; D is uncertain. V was cut by 5 bases and J by 9 bases, with 20 bases left in between. This CDR3 spans 15 amino acids. Germline V CDR1 and CDR2: SGHTA, FQGNSA. The entire variable domain, with the rest obtained from reference TRBV7-2 and TRBJ2-1, is as follows: GAGVSQSPSNKVTEKGKDVELRCDPISGHTALYWYRQSLGQGLEFLIYFQGNSAPDKSGLPSDRFSAERTGGSVSTLTIQRTQQEDSAVYLCASSPSPGSLSEQFFGPGTRLTVL.

The rearrangement joins TRBV11-2 to TRBJ2-5; 8 nucleotides match TRBD1. The length of the CDR3 is 15 residues. CDR1 is SGHAT and CDR2 is FQNNGV in the germline V gene. V shed 3 bases and J 0 bases; nucleotides not matched to a gene: 3. The CDR3 protein is CASSLAGGDQETQYF. In DNA form, the CDR3 reads TGTGCCAGCAGCTTGGCAGGGGGCGACCAAGAGACCCAGTACTTC.

The gene calls are TRBV18 and TRBJ2-5, with TRBD1 as a possible D gene (6 bases). The germline gives CDR1 KGHSH, CDR2 LQKENI. V was pared by 3 bases and J by 4 bases, with 12 bases between. This CDR3 has 14 residues. CDR3 sequence reads: CASSPGAGPETQYF. For the CDR3, the DNA is TGTGCCAGCTCACCGGGGGCGGGTCCAGAGACCCAGTACTTC.

In this sample, this clone turned up once. The chain combines TRBV28 with TRBJ1-1; TRBD1 agrees at 7 bases. Germline lookup yields CDR1 MDHEN and CDR2 SYDVKM. This CDR3 comprises 17 residues. The trim removed 2 bases at V and 4 bases at J, leaving 13 bases unmatched. The CDR3 loop reads CASSLPYPGTASTEAFF. The CDR3 bases are TGTGCCAGCAGTTTACCCTATCCCGGGACAGCCAGCACTGAAGCTTTCTTT.

CDR3 bases: TGTGCTAGTGGCTCGAACCCAAGACTAGCGGGGACAGATACGCAGTATTTT. Translating it yields CASGSNPRLAGTDTQYF. The V call is TRBV12-5, the J call TRBJ2-3; 11 nucleotides match TRBD2. Germline lookup yields CDR1 LGHNT and CDR2 FRNRAP. This CDR3 comprises 17 residues. The J segment lost 3 bases and the V segment lost 6 bases, leaving 11 bases of the junction unmatched.

The chain employs TRBV5-8 and TRBJ1-5, with 9 positions matching TRBD1. Per the germline V gene, CDR1 is SGHTS and CDR2 is YDEGEE. V gave up 0 bases and J gave up 2 bases; unmatched junction bases: 0. The length of the CDR3 is 15 residues. CDR3 in amino acids: CASSLGQGGNQPQHF. As DNA, the CDR3 is TGTGCCAGCAGCTTGGGACAGGGGGGCAATCAGCCCCAGCATTTT.

A single count supports this clone. The chain carries TRBV11-2 and TRBJ2-2, with D possibly being TRBD1 or TRBD2 (5 bases each). The CDR3 spans 17 residues. V dropped 1 base and J dropped 6 bases, with 18 bases sitting between them. Per germline, CDR1 SGHAT and CDR2 FQNNGV. The CDR3 reads CASSLARGFWESGELFF. CDR3 sequence (DNA): TGTGCCAGCAGCTTAGCCCGGGGCTTTTGGGAGTCCGGGGAGCTGTTTTTT.

The rearrangement joins TRBV6-4 to TRBJ2-1; the D gene is possibly TRBD1 (5 bases). Germline V gene sequence: CDR1 MRHNA, CDR2 SNTAGT. Trimming pared 4 bases from V and 5 bases from J, leaving 12 bases between. This CDR3 spans 14 amino acids. CDR3 loop: CASSVGQGNNEQFF. CDR3 DNA: TGTGCCAGCAGTGTAGGGCAGGGAAACAATGAGCAGTTCTTC.

The chain links TRBV3-1 (or the pseudogene TRBV3-2) to TRBJ1-4; 7 positions agree with TRBD1. The CDR3 loop spans 15 amino acids. CDR1 LGHDT and CDR2 YNNKEL come from the germline V gene (reference sequence). The ends lost 7 bases at V and 5 bases at J; junction bases unmatched: 10. This CDR3 is CASTQLETGNEKLFF. For the CDR3, the DNA is TGTGCCAGCACACAACTAGAGACAGGGAATGAAAAACTGTTTTTT.

The chain has TRBV2 and TRBJ1-2, with a tentative D call TRBD1 (6 bases). The germline V and J ends were trimmed by 8 bases and 4 bases, with 17 bases remaining between them. Looked up from germline, CDR1 is SNHLY and CDR2 is FYNNEI. The CDR3 spans 14 residues. The CDR3 loop reads CASPLVTGRYGYTF. Written as DNA, the CDR3 is TGTGCCAGCCCACTCGTTACAGGGCGCTATGGCTACACCTTC.

V usage is TRBV28 and J usage is TRBJ1-2; D possibly corresponds to TRBD1 (5 bases). Germline CDR1 MDHEN, CDR2 SYDVKM. This CDR3 comprises 14 residues. V was shortened by 3 bases and J by 5 bases, with 13 bases between the two germline ends. CDR3 in amino acids: CASSLASGGYGYTF. The CDR3 DNA is TGTGCCAGCAGTTTGGCATCGGGGGGATATGGCTACACCTTC.

Concerning this clone: The same CDR3 can be traced to other DNA sequences in this sample. J is TRBJ1-1 and V is TRBV12-3 or TRBV12-4, with D tentatively TRBD1 (6 bases). V was pared by 5 bases and J by 5 bases, with 12 bases between. This CDR3 contains 13 residues. The CDR3 spells CASSLAGVTEAFF. In nucleotides, the CDR3 is TGTGCCAGCAGTCTTGCAGGGGTTACTGAAGCTTTCTTT.

The V call is TRBV29-1, the J call TRBJ1-2; weak D call: TRBD1 (6 bases). CDR1 and CDR2 (germline): SQVTM, ANQGSEA. The CDR3 has 13 amino acids. In nucleotides, the CDR3 is TGCACCGTGATACCTGACAGGAGCTATGGCTACACCTTC. Translating it yields CTVIPDRSYGYTF.

This rearrangement joins TRBV7-9 to TRBJ1-1, with D hard to call. Germline CDR1 and CDR2: SEHNR and FQNEAQ (reference sequence). The CDR3 extends over 13 amino acids. Trimming pared 1 base from V and 5 bases from J, leaving 8 bases between. The DNA of the CDR3 is TGTGCCAGCAGCTTAGAAGAAGGGACTGAAGCTTTCTTT. Translated: CASSLEEGTEAFF.

This chain connects TRBV2 to TRBJ1-5; unclear D gene. The CDR3 is 14 residues long. Germline CDR1 SNHLY, CDR2 FYNNEI. The V end lost 0 bases, the J end lost 0 bases, and 3 bases lay between the germline ends. CDR3 coding DNA: TGTGCCAGCAGTGAAGCGTATAGCAATCAGCCCCAGCATTTT. Amino acid sequence: CASSEAYSNQPQHF.

The CDR3 protein is CASSPTETTDEQFF. The CDR3 nucleotides read TGTGCCAGCAGCCCAACCGAGACTACCGACGAGCAGTTCTTC. The chain employs TRBV7-8 and TRBJ2-1, with D possibly being TRBD2 (5 bases). Trimming cost V 5 bases and J 10 bases, with 18 bases left between them. Per the germline V gene, CDR1 is SGHVS and CDR2 is FQNEAQ. The CDR3 is 14 residues long.

This sequence joins TRBV11-1 and TRBJ1-1, with D possibly being TRBD1 (6 bases). With 4 bases removed from V and 5 bases from J, the gap between germline ends came to 14 bases. This CDR3 has 14 amino acids. Per germline, CDR1 SGHAT and CDR2 FQDESV (reference sequence). The CDR3 loop is CASSWKSQGTEAFF. In DNA form, the CDR3 reads TGTGCCAGCAGCTGGAAATCCCAGGGGACTGAAGCTTTCTTT.